Below are 5 T cell receptor beta chains sequenced from a single sample in a study of OX40 agonist ivuxolimab in advanced cancers. Clones were sequenced by immunoSEQ multiplex PCR, and TCRdb holds only the in-frame ones, with some missing. The data show more than 65,000 clones, about 80% seen once. The sequences come from CD4+ or CD8+ T cells sorted from blood, collected in a trial of the OX40 agonist ivuxolimab. The receptors here all came from an adult with an advanced solid tumor such as melanoma, head and neck, liver or kidney cancer.

This clone was seen only a few times. The rearrangement joins TRBV4-2 to TRBJ1-2, with D unclear. Germline lookup yields CDR1 LGHNA and CDR2 YNFKEQ. CDR3 length: 21 amino acids. V was pared by 4 bases and J by 4 bases, with 34 bases between. The CDR3 DNA follows: TGTGCCAGCAGCCCTCGGGGAACGGGCAATTCCTATGCGGGCTTCGGCTATGGCTACACCTTC. Encoded protein: CASSPRGTGNSYAGFGYGYTF.

The chain uses TRBV19 and TRBJ2-2; perhaps TRBD2 as D (5 bases). V lost 8 bases and J lost 4, with 14 bases in between. Germline CDR1 LNHDA, CDR2 SQIVND (reference sequence). CDR3 size: 14 residues. The CDR3 DNA sequence: TGTGCCAGTTTCGCCCGGGGAAGCACCGGGGAGCTGTTTTTT. This gives the protein CASFARGSTGELFF.

On this clone itself: The same CDR3 also results from other DNA sequences found in this sample. The gene calls are TRBV7-9 and TRBJ2-7; no clear D gene. The CDR3 sequence is 12 residues long. The germline V gene has CDR1 SEHNR and CDR2 FQNEAQ (reference sequence). Trimming removed 3 bases at V and 4 bases at J, with 7 bases between. The CDR3 reads CASSFATYEQYF. In nucleotides, the CDR3 is TGTGCCAGCAGCTTCGCCACTTACGAGCAGTACTTC.

The J gene is TRBJ1-4, the V gene TRBV9, with 11 bases lining up with TRBD1. The ends lost 4 bases at V and 8 bases at J; junction bases unmatched: 4. This CDR3 is 14 amino acids long. The germline gives CDR1 SGDLS, CDR2 YYNGEE. In nucleotides, the CDR3 is TGTGCCAGCAGCCTGGGACAGGGGGACGAAAAACTGTTTTTT. This sequence encodes CASSLGQGDEKLFF. Based on the CDR3 plus reference TRBV9 and TRBJ1-4, the full variable domain is DSGVTQTPKHLITATGQRVTLRCSPRSGDLSVYWYQQSLDQGLQFLIQYYNGEERAKGNILERFSAQQFPDLHSELNLSSLELGDSALYFCASSLGQGDEKLFFGSGTQLSVL.

The chain is built from TRBV19 and TRBJ2-3; the match to TRBD1 covers 9 bases. V trimming: 10 bases; J trimming: 5 bases; junction bases outside the gene matches: 7. CDR1 and CDR2 (germline): LNHDA, SQIVND (reference sequence). The CDR3 extends over 13 amino acids. The CDR3 DNA sequence: TGTGCCACCCGGGACAGGGCGGTAGATACGCAGTATTTT. Its protein is CATRDRAVDTQYF.